These T cell receptor beta chains were read from a single sample in a study of cytomegalovirus exposure and HLA in healthy donors. TCRdb's table, derived via immunoSEQ multiplex PCR, lists solely in-frame clones and lacks some. Seen here are tens of thousands of clones, roughly 86% observed once, and the top ten hold roughly 5.3%. Sequenced sample: PBMCs. The receptor set was obtained from a woman between 18 and 29 years old in good health and CMV-seropositive. Each CDR3 is given with its conserved first and last residue. D genes are given only for firm matches. Clone size is given for some rows only: seen once, a few or many times, or a class if the clone is expanded.

TRBJ2-3 | . | TRBV15 | . | TGTGCCACCAGAGAGTCAGATACGCAGTATTTT | CATRESDTQYF
TRBJ2-3 | . | TRBV4-1 | TRBD2 | TGCGCCAGCAGCCAAGTGGCTAGCGGACGCACAGATACGCAGTATTTT | CASSQVASGRTDTQYF
TRBJ2-2 | few | TRBV28 | . | TGTGCCAGCAGCATAGCAGGGTCCCCTGTCGCCGGGGAGCTGTTTTTT | CASSIAGSPVAGELFF
TRBJ2-7 | . | TRBV10-2 | . | TGCGCCAGTACTGGGCAGATAAGCTCCTACGAGCAGTACTTC | CASTGQISSYEQYF
TRBJ2-6 | few | TRBV2 | . | TGTGCCAGCAGTGAACTTTGGGAGTCTGGGGCCAACGTCCTGACTTTC | CASSELWESGANVLTF
TRBJ1-1 | . | TRBV7-9 | . | TGTGCCAGCAGCTTACTCCGGGCAGGGGTTGTAGGCACTGAAGCTTTCTTT | CASSLLRAGVVGTEAFF
TRBJ1-5 | . | TRBV6-5 | . | TGTGCCAGCAGTTCCCATGCACCCGACGGGAATCAGCCCCAGCATTTT | CASSSHAPDGNQPQHF
TRBJ2-5 | once | TRBV5-1 | TRBD1 | TGCGCCAGCAGCTTGGCCCCAGGGGGCGAGACCCAGTACTTC | CASSLAPGGETQYF
TRBJ2-3 | . | TRBV5-6 | . | TGTGCCAGCAGCTCGACAGATACGCAGTATTTT | CASSSTDTQYF
TRBJ2-5 | . | TRBV4-1 | . | TGCGCCAGCAGCTCCGTGGCTAGTAATGCGAGGGAGCAGTACTTC | CASSSVASNAREQYF
TRBJ2-3 | . | TRBV4-2 | TRBD2 | TGTGCCAGCAGCCAAGGTTGGCGGGGGGGTACAGATACGCAGTATTTT | CASSQGWRGGTDTQYF
TRBJ1-1 | . | TRBV4-1 | . | TGCGCCAGCAGCCAAGATGTCTACGGTAGTGAAGCTTTCTTT | CASSQDVYGSEAFF
TRBJ1-2 | . | TRBV9 | . | TGTGCCAGCAGCCCAACACAGGGCCACAGCCGGGGCTACACCTTC | CASSPTQGHSRGYTF
TRBJ2-2 | . | TRBV28 | . | TGTGCCAGCAGTTCCCGTTACGGGGAGCTGTTTTTT | CASSSRYGELFF
TRBJ2-1 | . | TRBV6-5 | TRBD2 | TGTGCCAGCAGCTACCTACCTAGCGGTAATGAGCAGTTCTTC | CASSYLPSGNEQFF
TRBJ2-7 | once | TRBV25-1 | . | TGTGCCAGCAAGGGGGTCAGGACCTACGAGCAGTACTTC | CASKGVRTYEQYF
TRBJ2-3 | . | TRBV5-1 | . | TGCGCCAGCAGCTTTTCTGGGCTCGCCACAGATACGCAGTATTTT | CASSFSGLATDTQYF
TRBJ2-1 | . | TRBV28 | TRBD1 | TGTGCCAGCAGGGGACAGGGGACCAATGAGCAGTTCTTC | CASRGQGTNEQFF
TRBJ2-2 | . | TRBV6-5 | . | TGTGCCAGCAGAAACCGCAGGGGAACCGGGGAGCTGTTTTTT | CASRNRRGTGELFF
TRBJ2-3 | . | TRBV30 | TRBD1 | TGTGCCTGGAGTGTAGGGACAGGGAGCACAGATACGCAGTATTTT | CAWSVGTGSTDTQYF
TRBJ2-5 | . | TRBV7-8 | TRBD2 | TGTGCCAGCAGCATAGGACTAGCGGGAGGGGGGGAGACCCAGTACTTC | CASSIGLAGGGETQYF
TRBJ1-5 | . | TRBV28 | TRBD1 | TGTGCCAGCAGGCTGGGACAGGGAGGTCAGCCCCAGCATTTT | CASRLGQGGQPQHF
TRBJ1-1 | . | TRBV27 | . | TGTGCCAGCAGTTGGGGCGGCATGAACACTGAAGCTTTCTTT | CASSWGGMNTEAFF
TRBJ2-3 | . | TRBV27 | TRBD2 | TGTGCCTCCATGGAATTAGCGGGAGAAGATACGCAGTATTTT | CASMELAGEDTQYF
TRBJ2-7 | . | TRBV28 | . | TGTGCCAGCACCTCTCCTCCGAGCGGTCTAACCTACGAGCAGTACTTC | CASTSPPSGLTYEQYF
TRBJ2-3 | . | TRBV7-9 | TRBD2 | TGTGCCAGCAGCTTTAGTACTTCAGGACTAGATATAGATACGCAGTATTTT | CASSFSTSGLDIDTQYF
TRBJ1-5 | . | TRBV2 | . | TGTGCCAGCAGTGAAGCGCTTCGTGGCATCCCGGGATTTAGCAATCAGCCCCAGCATTTT | CASSEALRGIPGFSNQPQHF
TRBJ1-2 | . | TRBV5-6 | . | TGTGCCAGCAGCTTGTTTCCAACTTCAGGGGAGAGGGGCTATTATGGCTACACCTTC | CASSLFPTSGERGYYGYTF
TRBJ2-4 | . | TRBV7-9 | . | TGTGCCAGCAGCCCAGCCCCCAGGAACATTCAGTACTTC | CASSPAPRNIQYF
TRBJ2-7 | . | TRBV7-2 | TRBD2 | TGTGCCAGCAGCTCATATAGCGGGGGGGCCGTCGAGCAGTACTTC | CASSSYSGGAVEQYF
TRBJ1-3 | . | TRBV7-9 | TRBD1 | TGTGCCAGCAGCCCCCAACAGGGGTCTTTGTCTGGAAACACCATATATTTT | CASSPQQGSLSGNTIYF
TRBJ2-1 | few | TRBV11-3 | TRBD2 | TGTGCCAGCAGCCTCGGGACTAGCGGGGGGGCCAATGAGCAGTTCTTC | CASSLGTSGGANEQFF
TRBJ2-5 | once | TRBV13 | . | TGTGCCAGCAGCAAAGTGGGACTCCAAGAGACCCAGTACTTC | CASSKVGLQETQYF
TRBJ2-2 | few | TRBV6-5 | . | TGTGCCAGCCGACTGACCACCGGGGAGCTGTTTTTT | CASRLTTGELFF
TRBJ1-1 | . | TRBV7-8 | . | TGTGCCAGCAGCTTAGGTGCGTTGAACAGGTTGAACACTGAAGCTTTCTTT | CASSLGALNRLNTEAFF
TRBJ1-1 | . | TRBV2 | . | TGTGCCAGCAGTGAAGACTTCCCTGAAGCTTTCTTT | CASSEDFPEAFF
TRBJ2-1 | . | TRBV19 | . | TGTGCCAGTAGTGCGGGAACCAACTCCTACAATGAGCAGTTCTTC | CASSAGTNSYNEQFF
TRBJ1-2 | . | TRBV29-1 | . | TGCAGCGTTCAGGACACCTCTAACTATGGCTACACCTTC | CSVQDTSNYGYTF
TRBJ1-2 | . | TRBV9 | TRBD1 | TGTGCCAGCAGCCACAGGGGGCGCGGAATCGACTATGGCTACACCTTC | CASSHRGRGIDYGYTF
TRBJ1-2 | . | TRBV6-1 | TRBD1 | TGTGCCAGCAGTGAAGCTGGGACAGGGAGGAGCTACACCTTC | CASSEAGTGRSYTF
TRBJ2-7 | . | TRBV15 | . | TGTGCCACCAGCAGAGACACAATGGACGAGCAGTACTTC | CATSRDTMDEQYF
TRBJ2-7 | . | TRBV6-1 | . | TGTGCCACCGACCCACAGGGTTCCCTCTCCTACGAGCAGTACTTC | CATDPQGSLSYEQYF